The rows below give T cell receptor beta chains drawn from one sample of a study of human T cells and chemical hapten exposure. From the RACE reads, TCRdb called clonotypes with MiXCR, one entry per CDR3 protein. The sample consists of some 400,000 distinct CDR3 sequences, approximately 5.1% of them appearing once. The material sequenced was whole blood, taken in connection with sensitization to the hapten diphenylcyclopropenone (DPC). The receptors here all came from a woman aged 45-60 years with alopecia areata. Some clones in this sample may be carry-over from other donors' samples. CDR3s include the opening cysteine and the closing phenylalanine or tryptophan. Each record gives: CDR3 DNA, CDR3 protein, J gene, V gene, clone size, D gene. D genes are given only for firm matches. Clone size is stated in some rows and not others, as once, few, many or a class when expanded.

cdr3_nt: TGTGCCTGGAGTGGACAGGGGCCGAACACTGAAGCTTTCTTT
cdr3_aa: CAWSGQGPNTEAFF
j_call: TRBJ1-1
v_call: TRBV30
clone_size: few
d_call: TRBD1

cdr3_nt: TGCGCCAGCAGCTCACAGGGGTGGGACTATGGCTACACCTTC
cdr3_aa: CASSSQGWDYGYTF
j_call: TRBJ1-2
v_call: TRBV5-1
clone_size: -
d_call: TRBD1

cdr3_nt: TGTGCCATCGTAGGGGCTAGCACAGATACGCAGTATTTT
cdr3_aa: CAIVGASTDTQYF
j_call: TRBJ2-3
v_call: TRBV10-3
clone_size: many
d_call: -

cdr3_nt: TGTGCCAGCAGCTTGTTGGGTCCAGGGGCGATGAACACTGAAGCTTTCTTT
cdr3_aa: CASSLLGPGAMNTEAFF
j_call: TRBJ1-1
v_call: TRBV5-5
clone_size: -
d_call: -

cdr3_nt: TGTGCCAGCAGCGTAAAAGCGGGGGGCCGGGATGAGCAGTTCTTC
cdr3_aa: CASSVKAGGRDEQFF
j_call: TRBJ2-1
v_call: TRBV9
clone_size: many
d_call: TRBD2

cdr3_nt: TGTGCCAGCAGGACAGGGACCACCGGGGAGCTGTTTTTT
cdr3_aa: CASRTGTTGELFF
j_call: TRBJ2-2
v_call: TRBV2
clone_size: many
d_call: TRBD1

cdr3_nt: TGCAGCGTTAGGGACTTTTACGAGCAGTACTTC
cdr3_aa: CSVRDFYEQYF
j_call: TRBJ2-7
v_call: TRBV29-1
clone_size: -
d_call: -

cdr3_nt: TGCAGCGTGTGGGACAGCGCGAACACCGGGGAGCTGTTTTTT
cdr3_aa: CSVWDSANTGELFF
j_call: TRBJ2-2
v_call: TRBV29-1
clone_size: -
d_call: TRBD1

cdr3_nt: TGTGCCAGCAGGGCGGGACTAGCGGGCCCCAACGAGCAGTACTTC
cdr3_aa: CASRAGLAGPNEQYF
j_call: TRBJ2-7
v_call: TRBV6-5
clone_size: -
d_call: TRBD2

cdr3_nt: TGTGCCAGCAGCCAAATTCTAGCGGGAGCGGACACCGGGGAGCTGTTTTTT
cdr3_aa: CASSQILAGADTGELFF
j_call: TRBJ2-2
v_call: TRBV7-6
clone_size: many
d_call: TRBD2

cdr3_nt: TGCGCCAGCAGCTTGGTTGGGGCCAACGTCCTGACTTTC
cdr3_aa: CASSLVGANVLTF
j_call: TRBJ2-6
v_call: TRBV5-1
clone_size: -
d_call: -

cdr3_nt: TGTGCCAGCACCAATACTAGGGCCCCCTATGGCTACACCTTC
cdr3_aa: CASTNTRAPYGYTF
j_call: TRBJ1-2
v_call: TRBV12-3/TRBV12-4
clone_size: many
d_call: -

cdr3_nt: TGTGCCAGCAGAAAGAGAAATTCCCCGGGTCCCGGACACCCATTCATAGCCAAAAACATTCAGTACTTC
cdr3_aa: CASRKRNSPGPGHPFIAKNIQYF
j_call: TRBJ2-4
v_call: TRBV6-1
clone_size: few
d_call: -

cdr3_nt: TGTGCCAGCAGCCCCGCAGGGATCTACGAGCAGTACTTC
cdr3_aa: CASSPAGIYEQYF
j_call: TRBJ2-7
v_call: TRBV28
clone_size: -
d_call: -

cdr3_nt: TGTGCCAGCAGCCCCCAAGCCGAGCAGTTCTTC
cdr3_aa: CASSPQAEQFF
j_call: TRBJ2-1
v_call: TRBV6-2/TRBV6-3
clone_size: many
d_call: -

cdr3_nt: TGTGCCAGCAGCCCTTACAGGGACGGGTGCTCTGAAGCTTTCTTT
cdr3_aa: CASSPYRDGCSEAFF
j_call: TRBJ1-1
v_call: TRBV13
clone_size: -
d_call: -

cdr3_nt: TGTGCCAGCAGTCCTCCAGCTAGCAATGAGCAGTTCTTC
cdr3_aa: CASSPPASNEQFF
j_call: TRBJ2-1
v_call: TRBV25-1
clone_size: -
d_call: -

cdr3_nt: TGTGCCAGCAGTTACGCGGGACTAGCAACAGATACGCAGTATTTT
cdr3_aa: CASSYAGLATDTQYF
j_call: TRBJ2-3
v_call: TRBV6-2/TRBV6-3
clone_size: many
d_call: TRBD2

cdr3_nt: TGTGCCAGCAAAGGACAAACGGTCACAGATACGCAGTATTTT
cdr3_aa: CASKGQTVTDTQYF
j_call: TRBJ2-3
v_call: TRBV12-3/TRBV12-4
clone_size: -
d_call: -

cdr3_nt: TGCGCCAGCAGCTTGGTGGGAAGGGATGAGCAGTTCTTC
cdr3_aa: CASSLVGRDEQFF
j_call: TRBJ2-1
v_call: TRBV5-1
clone_size: -
d_call: -

cdr3_nt: TGTGCCAGCAGGAGGGGCGGGACAGTATATGGCTACACCTTC
cdr3_aa: CASRRGGTVYGYTF
j_call: TRBJ1-2
v_call: TRBV6-5
clone_size: -
d_call: TRBD1

cdr3_nt: TGTGCCAGCAGCTTAGCGGGGGCCAGGGACTACGAGCAGTACTTC
cdr3_aa: CASSLAGARDYEQYF
j_call: TRBJ2-7
v_call: TRBV7-9
clone_size: few
d_call: -